This entry lists 18 T cell receptor beta chains sequenced from one sample in a study of blood T cell repertoires in COVID-19. TCRdb's table, derived via immunoSEQ multiplex PCR, lists solely in-frame clones and lacks some. The table has about 130,000 clones, about four fifths seen once; the top ten hold just over 9%. Sequencing was done on a sample of PBMCs or T cells enriched from blood (not recorded which). The origin of the receptors is a man between 50 and 59 years old who had recovered from COVID-19.

The rearrangement uses TRBV19 and TRBJ2-1; 7 bases match TRBD2. There are 17 residues in the CDR3. V lost 4 bases and J lost 1; bases outside the gene matches: 10. Per germline, CDR1 LNHDA and CDR2 SQIVND (reference sequence). CDR3: CASSTARTSSSYNEQFF. CDR3 bases: TGTGCCAGTAGTACCGCGCGGACTAGTAGTTCCTACAATGAGCAGTTCTTC.

For this clone: At one boundary the junction diverges from the germline segment, which might be a read error. The V gene is TRBV30, the J gene TRBJ1-2; 10 bases are shared with TRBD1. The CDR3 is made up of 9 amino acids. CDR1 and CDR2 from the germline V gene are GTSNPN and SVGIG (reference sequence). The CDR3 DNA is TGTGCGGGAGGGACAGGGGATACGTTC. The encoded protein is CAGGTGDTF.

This clone was detected many times. The chain joins TRBV3-1 (or the pseudogene TRBV3-2) to TRBJ2-7, with D tentatively TRBD2 (5 bases). The CDR3 has 13 amino acids. Trimming stripped 4 bases from V and 6 bases from J, with 13 bases between. CDR1 is LGHDT and CDR2 is YNNKEL in the germline V gene (reference sequence). CDR3 loop: CASSLSHSGEQYF. In DNA, the CDR3 is TGTGCCAGCAGCCTATCACACAGCGGCGAGCAGTACTTC.

The chain carries TRBV11-1 and TRBJ2-7; D possibly corresponds to TRBD1 (6 bases). Germline V CDR1 and CDR2: SGHAT, FQDESV (reference sequence). There are 14 residues in the CDR3. Deletions cut 4 bases from V and 0 bases from J, with 10 bases between. This CDR3 is CASSSTGTSYEQYF. The CDR3 nucleotides are TGTGCCAGCAGCTCCACAGGGACCTCCTACGAGCAGTACTTC.

The gene calls are TRBV21-1 and TRBJ2-4; whether TRBD1, the table's D call, matches the DNA was not checked. TRBV21-1 is labeled a pseudogene. The length of the CDR3 is 16 residues. As DNA, the CDR3 is TGTGCCAGCAGCACCCGGGACAGGGACGCCAAAAACATTCAGTACTTC. This gives the protein CASSTRDRDAKNIQYF.

The chain employs TRBV9 and TRBJ2-4; no definite D call. CDR3 length: 13 residues. Germline assignment: CDR1 SGDLS and CDR2 YYNGEE. Trimming removed 0 bases at V and 3 bases at J, with 4 bases between. The CDR3 DNA follows: TGTGCCAGCAGCGTAGGACACAAAAACATTCAGTACTTC. This translates into CASSVGHKNIQYF. Full variable domain (remainder filled in from reference TRBV9 and TRBJ2-4): DSGVTQTPKHLITATGQRVTLRCSPRSGDLSVYWYQQSLDQGLQFLIQYYNGEERAKGNILERFSAQQFPDLHSELNLSSLELGDSALYFCASSVGHKNIQYFGAGTRLSVL.

This clone was recorded a few times. The chain employs TRBV5-1 and TRBJ2-7; 11 bases map to TRBD1. The germline V gene encodes CDR1 SGHRS and CDR2 YFSETQ. The ends lost 0 bases at V and 4 bases at J; junction bases unmatched: 9. The CDR3 length is 17 residues. CDR3 amino acids: CASSLAAGQGASYEQYF. The CDR3 DNA is TGCGCCAGCAGCTTGGCCGCTGGACAGGGGGCGAGTTACGAGCAGTACTTC. Supplemented by reference TRBV5-1 and TRBJ2-7, the full variable domain reads KAGVTQTPRYLIKTRGQQVTLSCSPISGHRSVSWYQQTPGQGLQFLFEYFSETQRNKGNFPGRFSGRQFSNSRSEMNVSTLELGDSALYLCASSLAAGQGASYEQYFGPGTRLTVT.

This rearrangement joins TRBV29-1 to TRBJ1-3, with D possibly being TRBD1 (5 bases). CDR3 length equals 14 residues. Trimming took 3 bases from V and 0 from J, leaving 9 bases between them. Germline V lookup: CDR1 SQVTM, CDR2 ANQGSEA. As DNA, the CDR3 is TGCAGCGTTGAGGGGGGGAGCTCTGGAAACACCATATATTTT. Its translation: CSVEGGSSGNTIYF. Full variable domain (outside the CDR3, taken from reference TRBV29-1 and TRBJ1-3): SAVISQKPSRDICQRGTSLTIQCQVDSQVTMMFWYRQQPGQSLTLIATANQGSEATYESGFVIDKFPISRPNLTFSTLTVSNMSPEDSSIYLCSVEGGSSGNTIYFGEGSWLTVV.

This chain uses TRBV10-3 with TRBJ2-2; 8 bases match TRBD1. From germline, CDR1 is ENHRY and CDR2 SYGVKD. J lost 3 bases, V lost 6 bases, and 6 bases had no gene match. This CDR3 comprises 15 residues. The CDR3 DNA is TGTGCCATCAGAGCGCAGGGGGCGGACACCGGGGAGCTGTTTTTT. Translation gives CAIRAQGADTGELFF.

To note about this clone: Compared with germline, one end of the junction differs, possibly owing to a read error. The chain has TRBV7-7 and TRBJ1-5, with D perhaps TRBD1 (6 bases). In germline, CDR1 is SSHAT, CDR2 FNYEAQ (reference sequence). This CDR3 contains 15 residues. The CDR3 nucleotides read TGTGCTAGCAGCTTAATAAGGGGGAGCAATCAGCCCCAGCATTTT. Translation gives CASSLIRGSNQPQHF.

V usage is TRBV12-5 and J usage is TRBJ1-1, with TRBD1 matching 9 bases. This CDR3 is built from 17 residues. V gave up 2 bases and J gave up 6 bases; unmatched junction bases: 13. Germline CDR1 is LGHNT and CDR2 is FRNRAP. Written as DNA, the CDR3 is TGTGCTAGTGGTTTGCCCCTTTTACAGGGGGCAAGTGCTGAAGCTTTCTTT. As protein: CASGLPLLQGASAEAFF.

V usage is TRBV7-2 and J usage is TRBJ2-3; 7 bases are shared with TRBD2. This CDR3 contains 14 residues. V lost 5 bases to trimming and J lost 2 bases; unmatched junction nucleotides: 4. Germline loops: CDR1 SGHTA, CDR2 FQGNSA. The CDR3 sequence: CASSPTSSTDTQYF. For the CDR3, the DNA is TGTGCCAGCAGCCCGACTAGCTCCACAGATACGCAGTATTTT.

The chain has TRBV6-6 and TRBJ1-1, with 10 bases matching TRBD1. The CDR3 loop spans 14 amino acids. After removal of 6 bases from V and 4 bases from J, the junction contained 5 bases not matched to a gene. Germline V CDR1 and CDR2: MNHNY, SVGAGI (reference sequence). CDR3 protein: CASSRTGGGTEAFF. DNA for the CDR3: TGTGCCAGCAGCAGGACAGGGGGGGGCACTGAAGCTTTCTTT.

The chain links TRBV3-1 (or the pseudogene TRBV3-2) to TRBJ2-2, with TRBD2 matching 11 bases. The V and J ends lost 7 bases and 0 bases, in that order; junction bases with no gene match: 7. The V gene's germline CDR1 is LGHDT and CDR2 YNNKEL (reference sequence). The CDR3 extends over 17 amino acids. This CDR3 is CASIEMGLAANTGELFF. In nucleotides, the CDR3 is TGTGCCAGCATCGAAATGGGACTAGCGGCGAACACCGGGGAGCTGTTTTTT.

The gene calls are TRBV27 and TRBJ1-5, with D uncertain. From germline, CDR1 is MNHEY and CDR2 SMNVEV (reference sequence). CDR3 length equals 14 residues. Trimming took off 5 bases at V and 0 bases at J, with 8 bases between the two ends. The CDR3 nucleotides read TGTGCCAGCAGTCTAGTCTCTAGCAATCAGCCCCAGCATTTT. This encodes CASSLVSSNQPQHF.

The chain employs TRBV19 and TRBJ2-1; possibly TRBD2 for D (7 bases). In germline, CDR1 is LNHDA, CDR2 SQIVND (reference sequence). There are 15 residues in the CDR3. The germline V and J ends were trimmed by 4 bases and 8 bases, with 18 bases remaining between them. The CDR3, as DNA: TGTGCCAGTAGTAGCGGACAGTGGGGAGGGTATGAGCAGTTCTTC. Translated: CASSSGQWGGYEQFF.

The rearrangement links TRBV24-1 to TRBJ2-1, with TRBD2 matching over 10 bases. V trimming: 4 bases; J trimming: 3 bases; junction bases outside the gene matches: 14. Germline assignment: CDR1 KGHDR and CDR2 SFDVKD. This CDR3 region has 19 residues. CDR3 loop: CATSDPSLAGAHFYNEQFF. The CDR3 coding sequence is TGTGCCACCAGTGACCCTAGTCTAGCGGGGGCCCACTTCTACAATGAGCAGTTCTTC.

V gene TRBV24-1 combines with J gene TRBJ2-1, with D possibly TRBD1 on 6 matching bases. V was shortened by 4 bases and J by 0 bases, with 12 bases between the two germline ends. The CDR3 has 16 amino acids. Germline V gene lookup returns CDR1 KGHDR and CDR2 SFDVKD. This CDR3 is CATSDNRESSYNEQFF. CDR3 DNA sequence: TGTGCCACCAGTGACAACAGGGAGAGCTCCTACAATGAGCAGTTCTTC.